Given below is one T cell receptor beta chain in context. Germline V CDR1 and CDR2: SQVTM, ANQGSEA. CDR3 length: 13 amino acids. Deletions cut 4 bases from V and 7 bases from J, with 14 bases between. This specimen belongs to a study of blood T cell repertoires in COVID-19. Original data processing: Estimated nucleated cell counts came from reference gene primer amplification. Libraries were prepared by immunoSEQ multiplex PCR; TCRdb keeps only in-frame clonotypes and omits some of them. From that table come the V and J calls and clone size; the DNA was used to work out D and trimming. This table holds 70,000 or so clones, 90% found once.

The source is a man between 45 and 60 years old with acute or convalescent COVID-19. The sequenced material came from peripheral blood. This chain uses TRBV29-1 with TRBJ1-5, with a possible D match to TRBD1 (5 bases). The CDR3: CSVGRGDQQPQHF. The CDR3, as DNA: TGCAGCGTTGGACGGGGGGACCAACAGCCCCAGCATTTT.